This T cell receptor beta chain is from a study of blood T cell repertoires in COVID-19. Study overall: COVID-19 samples from acute and convalescent phases originated in the United States, Italy and Spain. Sample material is recorded as cDNA or gDNA derived from T cells, B-cell-depleted T cells, or PBMCs.

The assay was immunoSEQ multiplex PCR, and TCRdb's table has in-frame clones only and misses some. In the table there are hundreds of thousands of clones, almost 90% of which are singletons. Clinical histories supplied by participants themselves formed the basis of cohort assignment. Turning to this clone: The sample carries other DNA sequences with the same CDR3.

The TCR comes from a woman in her late teens or twenties with acute COVID-19. Material for sequencing was PBMCs or T cells enriched from blood (not recorded which).

The CDR3, as DNA: TGTGCCAGCAGTTACAGGGGCTACGAGCAGTACTTC. Its translation is CASSYRGYEQYF. V usage is TRBV6-2 or TRBV6-3 and J usage is TRBJ2-7; D is perhaps TRBD1 (5 bases). CDR3 length: 12 amino acids. V was shortened by 2 bases and J by 3 bases, with 5 bases between the two germline ends. The germline V gene encodes CDR1 MNHEY and CDR2 SVGEGT.